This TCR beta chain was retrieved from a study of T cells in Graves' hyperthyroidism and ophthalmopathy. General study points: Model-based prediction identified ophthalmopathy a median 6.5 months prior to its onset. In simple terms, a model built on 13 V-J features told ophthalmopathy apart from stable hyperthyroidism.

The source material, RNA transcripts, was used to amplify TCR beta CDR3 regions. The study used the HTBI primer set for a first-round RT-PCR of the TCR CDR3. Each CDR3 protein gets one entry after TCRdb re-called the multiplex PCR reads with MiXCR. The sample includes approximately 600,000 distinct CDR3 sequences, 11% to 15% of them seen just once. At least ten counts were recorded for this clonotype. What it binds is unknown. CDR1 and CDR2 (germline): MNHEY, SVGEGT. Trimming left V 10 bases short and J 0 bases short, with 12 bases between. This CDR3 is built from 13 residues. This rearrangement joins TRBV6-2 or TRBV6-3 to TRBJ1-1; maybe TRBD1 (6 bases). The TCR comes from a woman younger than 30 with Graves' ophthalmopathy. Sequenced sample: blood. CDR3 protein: CAIRTAMNTEAFF. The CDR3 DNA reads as TGTGCCATCCGGACAGCCATGAACACTGAAGCTTTCTTT.